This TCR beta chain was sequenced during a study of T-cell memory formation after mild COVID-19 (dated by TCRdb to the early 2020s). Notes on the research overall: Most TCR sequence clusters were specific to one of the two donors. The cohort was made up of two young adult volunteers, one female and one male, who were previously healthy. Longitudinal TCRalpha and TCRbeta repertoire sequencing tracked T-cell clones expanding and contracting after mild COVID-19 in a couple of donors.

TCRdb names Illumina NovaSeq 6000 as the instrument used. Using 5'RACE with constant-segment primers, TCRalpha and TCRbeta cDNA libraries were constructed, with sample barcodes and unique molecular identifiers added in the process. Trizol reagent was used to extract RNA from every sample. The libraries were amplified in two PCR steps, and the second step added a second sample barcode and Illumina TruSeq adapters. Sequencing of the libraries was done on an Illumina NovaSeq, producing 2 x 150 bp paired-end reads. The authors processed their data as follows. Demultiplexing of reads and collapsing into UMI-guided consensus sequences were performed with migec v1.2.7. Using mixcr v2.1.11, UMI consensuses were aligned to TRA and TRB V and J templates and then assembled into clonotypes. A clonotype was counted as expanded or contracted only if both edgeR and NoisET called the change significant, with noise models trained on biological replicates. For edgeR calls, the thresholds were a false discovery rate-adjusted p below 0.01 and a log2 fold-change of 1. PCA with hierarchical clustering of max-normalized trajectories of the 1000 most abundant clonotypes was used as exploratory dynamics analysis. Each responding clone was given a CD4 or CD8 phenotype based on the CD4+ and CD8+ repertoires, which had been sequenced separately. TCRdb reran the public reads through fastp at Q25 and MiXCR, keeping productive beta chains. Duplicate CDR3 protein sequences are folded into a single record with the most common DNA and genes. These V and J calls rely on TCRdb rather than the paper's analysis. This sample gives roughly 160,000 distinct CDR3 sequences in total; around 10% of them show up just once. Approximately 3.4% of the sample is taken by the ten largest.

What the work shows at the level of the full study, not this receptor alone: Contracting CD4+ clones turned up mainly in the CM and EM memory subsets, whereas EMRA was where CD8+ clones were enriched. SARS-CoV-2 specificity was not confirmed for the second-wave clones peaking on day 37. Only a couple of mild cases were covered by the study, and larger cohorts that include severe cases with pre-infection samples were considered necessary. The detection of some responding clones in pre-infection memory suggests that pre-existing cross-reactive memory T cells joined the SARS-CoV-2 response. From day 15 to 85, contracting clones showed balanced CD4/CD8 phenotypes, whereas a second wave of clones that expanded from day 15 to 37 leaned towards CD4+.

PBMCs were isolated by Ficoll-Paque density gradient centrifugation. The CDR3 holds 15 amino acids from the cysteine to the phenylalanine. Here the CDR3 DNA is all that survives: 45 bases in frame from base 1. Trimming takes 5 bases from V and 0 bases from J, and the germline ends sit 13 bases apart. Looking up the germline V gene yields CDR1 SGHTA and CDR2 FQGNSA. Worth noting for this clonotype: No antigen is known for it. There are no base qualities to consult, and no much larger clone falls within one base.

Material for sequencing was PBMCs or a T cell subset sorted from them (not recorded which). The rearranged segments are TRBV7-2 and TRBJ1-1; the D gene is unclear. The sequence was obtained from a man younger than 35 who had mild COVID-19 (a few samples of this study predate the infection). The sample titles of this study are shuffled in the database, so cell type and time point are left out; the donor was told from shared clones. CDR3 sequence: CASSPRAVMNTEAFF. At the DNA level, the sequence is TGTGCCAGCAGCCCACGTGCGGTCATGAACACTGAAGCTTTCTTT.